This paragraph covers one T cell receptor (beta chain) sequence. Its antigen is still unknown. Base qualities are not at hand, and no much larger clone is one base apart. This sample is drawn from a study of human T cells and chemical hapten exposure (dated by TCRdb to about 2021). For the wider study: For sensitization, 2% DPC in acetone was applied to a 2 cm by 2 cm area of upper inner arm skin. Weekly therapeutic DPC doses were additionally applied to the scalp of patients throughout the roughly 25-week study period. Patch testing was done on the upper back using Finn chambers containing 0.01% DPC, and results were scored after 6 days according to International Contact Dermatitis Research Group standards. Alopecia areata with under or over 50% scalp involvement, alopecia totalis and alopecia universalis were represented in the patient cohort, which was mostly female. The libraries were sequenced as a pool, and the TCR yield per sample differed mostly because of small variations in library volumes within the pool. This study followed changes in the peripheral blood TCR repertoire in vivo during primary and secondary sensitization of alopecia patients to the hapten diphenylcyclopropenone (DPC). Blood samples were taken from patients before sensitization (week 0) and then at 2, 6 and about 24 weeks after DPC sensitization. Some 29 alopecia patients gave blood for TCR sequencing at one to four time points (pre-sensitization, 2, 6 and 24 weeks). Broad study findings and their caveats: Because all patients had alopecia, a presumed autoimmune disease, the immune response of the patients might differ from that of healthy individuals. A positive correlation was found between the number of PT1 expanded TCRs and patch test score, with significance reached at thresholds 8, 16 and 32 but not 4. DPC sensitization did not change how many TCRs were above 1 in 1000 frequency, and no evidence was found of alterations in global repertoire structure. Repeated subsampling changed both the strength of the expansion versus patch-test correlation and the threshold at which the correlation became significant. Significantly more large CDR3 similarity clusters were formed by expanded TCRs than by pre-sensitization or healthy control sets, consistent with antigen-driven responses.

V is clipped by 4 bases and J by 6 bases, and the sequence between their germline boundaries is 12 bases long. CDR1 is given as SQVTM and CDR2 as ANQGSEA, both from the germline V gene. Inclusive of the bounding cysteine and phenylalanine, the CDR3 is 13 residues long. Only the CDR3 region is kept as DNA, spanning 39 bases read in frame from base 1. The sample's time point, from its label and the paper: patch test 3, about 24 weeks after DPC sensitization. The sample's treatment or condition, from its label and the paper: therapeutic diphenylcyclopropenone sensitization with weekly scalp DPC. At every patch-test visit, the blood draw took place before the patch test was put on. To be eligible, patients had to be aged 18 to 70, diagnosed with alopecia and judged suitable for DPC therapy, while pregnant patients were excluded. Total RNA was extracted from unfractionated whole blood that had been collected in Tempus Blood RNA tubes.

The method behind the library was RACE. The sequencer was a NextSeq 500. Library preparation attached unique molecular identifiers to individual cDNA molecules for quantitative, reproducible TCR counting. From each blood RNA sample, both TCR alpha and TCR beta chains were sequenced. On the study's bioinformatics: Samples had a median of approximately 93,000 TCRs, with a range from roughly 20,000 to 690,600. V, J and CDR3 annotation of the TCR reads was carried out using the Decombinator software suite. Every sample was subsampled to the same number of TCRs (28,000) for the PS versus PT1 abundance plots. TCRs were defined as expanded if absent before sensitization and observed at least eight times at the 2-week time point. The public reads were reanalyzed by TCRdb: fastp trimming at Q25, MiXCR alignment, in-frame beta chains only. Identical CDR3 proteins give one entry, which carries the most common genes and DNA. The V and J calls here are based on TCRdb, not the publication. Counted in this sample were about 82,000 distinct CDR3 sequences; 10% to 12% of them appeared once. 3% to 4% of the sample belongs to the ten largest clones.

This chain joins TRBV29-1 to TRBJ2-2, with a weak D call of TRBD1 (5 bases match). The sequenced sample was whole blood, obtained in connection with sensitization to the hapten diphenylcyclopropenone (DPC). The TCR was taken from a woman aged 50 to 60 with alopecia areata. Some clones in this sample may be carry-over from other donors' samples. The encoded CDR3 is CSVGQGLPGELFF. The DNA sequence is given as TGCAGCGTTGGTCAGGGCTTACCCGGGGAGCTGTTTTTT.